This T cell receptor beta chain derives from a study of T-cell memory formation after mild COVID-19. The overall study: TCR clusters were largely donor specific.

The CDR3 consists of 16 residues. CDR1 and CDR2 (germline): DFQATT, SNEGSKA (reference sequence). Trimming cost V 6 bases and J 6 bases; bases outside gene matches: 13. TCRdb itself ran the 5' RACE reads through MiXCR, one entry per CDR3 protein. The sample contains around 450,000 distinct CDR3 sequences, about 20% of which appear only once. The sequence came from an adult woman who had mild COVID-19 (a few samples of this study predate the infection). Cell type and time point are not known. Input material: PBMCs or a T cell subset sorted from them (not recorded which). The chain couples TRBV20-1 to TRBJ2-3; 12 positions agree with TRBD2. The CDR3 region is CSAAQGTSGPRDTQYF. CDR3 nucleotides: TGCAGTGCCGCTCAAGGGACTAGCGGGCCCCGGGATACGCAGTATTTT.